This entry features one TCR beta chain sequence. Per the original data handling: Reference gene primer amplification in the assay estimated nucleated cell counts. Generated by immunoSEQ multiplex PCR, the TCRdb table keeps only in-frame clones and is missing some. V and J calls and clone size are those listed in that table; D and trimming were worked out from the DNA. Altogether 250,000 to 350,000 clones are present, 90% being singletons, with the ten largest covering 2.5% to 3%. The Seattle patients, enrolled during active infection, were followed longitudinally. The sample originates from a study of blood T cell repertoires in COVID-19. V was pared by 5 bases and J by 0 bases, with 16 bases between. This CDR3 has 16 residues. Germline V gene sequence: CDR1 SGHTA, CDR2 FQGTGA.

Material for sequencing was peripheral blood. The chain couples TRBV7-3 to TRBJ1-1; unclear D gene. This TCR was sampled from a woman aged 25 to 39 with COVID-19, enrolled during active disease. CDR3 in amino acids: CASSPQFEGMNTEAFF. The CDR3 DNA is TGTGCCAGCAGCCCCCAATTCGAGGGTATGAACACTGAAGCTTTCTTT. Together with reference TRBV7-3 and TRBJ1-1, the CDR3 gives the full variable domain: GAGVSQTPSNKVTEKGKYVELRCDPISGHTALYWYRQSLGQGPEFLIYFQGTGAADDSGLPNDRFFAVRPEGSVSTLKIQRTERGDSAVYLCASSPQFEGMNTEAFFGQGTRLTVV.